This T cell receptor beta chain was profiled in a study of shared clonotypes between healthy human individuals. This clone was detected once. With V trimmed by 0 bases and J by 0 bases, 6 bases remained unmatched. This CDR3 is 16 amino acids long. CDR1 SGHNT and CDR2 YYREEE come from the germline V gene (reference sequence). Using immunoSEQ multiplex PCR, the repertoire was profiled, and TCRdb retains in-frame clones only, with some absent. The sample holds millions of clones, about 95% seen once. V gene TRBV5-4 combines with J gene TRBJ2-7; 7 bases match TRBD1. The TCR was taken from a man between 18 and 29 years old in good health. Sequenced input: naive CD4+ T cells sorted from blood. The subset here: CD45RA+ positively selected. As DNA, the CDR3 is TGTGCCAGCAGCTTGGGTACGACAGGGCACTCCTACGAGCAGTACTTC. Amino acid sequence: CASSLGTTGHSYEQYF.